Listed below are T cell receptor beta chains from one sample, sequenced in a study of blood T cell repertoires in COVID-19. TCRdb keeps only in-frame clones here, not all; method: immunoSEQ multiplex PCR. Of 250,000 to 350,000 clones in the sample, roughly nine tenths were seen once. The material sequenced was PBMCs or T cells enriched from blood (not recorded which). Receptors originate from a woman aged 25 to 39 who had recovered from COVID-19. Both conserved end residues are trimmed from each CDR3. The order of the fields is clone size, V gene, CDR3 protein. Clone size is shown for a subset of rows, as once, few, many or a class of expanded clone.

>NA|TRBV5-4
ASSYGRGPGGYGYT
>NA|TRBV18
ASSPAGGEPQH
>NA|TRBV6-2/TRBV6-3
ASSSRLAGVEEQY
>NA|TRBV5-4
ASNSGRAGANVLT
>once|TRBV15
ATSRGQGVYNEQF
>NA|TRBV7-6
ASSPNRGLGTEAF
>few|TRBV2
ASSAPESAKNIQY
>NA|TRBV7-9
ASSLGHPGQGVSEAF
>NA|TRBV18
ASSEPSTDTQY
>NA|TRBV12-3/TRBV12-4
ASRAAYEQY
>NA|TRBV7-2
ASSLVQGGGYGYT
>NA|TRBV3-1/TRBV3-2
ASSQDARKEATNEKLF
>once|TRBV9
ASSVGTLGQSGNTIY
>NA|TRBV19
ASSIGGSYNEQF
>few|TRBV6-5
ASSPQGTGNYGYT
>NA|TRBV28
ASRSGSFQETQY
>NA|TRBV6-5
ASSYSSTGELF
>NA|TRBV28
ASRTGGLEAF
>NA|TRBV2
ASTRDATGELF
>NA|TRBV7-7
ASSLVSGTGELF
>NA|TRBV13
ASSPMDGRTAGGSAGELF
>NA|TRBV18
ASSADRNQPQH
>NA|TRBV3-1/TRBV3-2
ASSKRQGAGSYT
>NA|TRBV6-1
ASSDRLGLYNEQF
>NA|TRBV18
ASSRMGQGNTEAF
>NA|TRBV18
ASSPWTDQETQY
>NA|TRBV28
ASSLGGLGTEAF
>NA|TRBV4-1
ASSQAHPGQGAWDTEAF
>NA|TRBV15
ATSRDTGDTGELF
>NA|TRBV27
ASSLETGEEQY
>NA|TRBV15
ATSRDGLGEQF
>NA|TRBV21-1
ASSKTGGFNEQY
>NA|TRBV4-2
ASSETGTYGYT
>NA|TRBV4-2
ASSQELGGRQPQH
>NA|TRBV12-3/TRBV12-4
ASSSGPYGYT
>NA|TRBV18
ASSPPRDKPGNTIY